This entry features one T cell receptor (beta chain) sequence. The antigen this receptor binds is unknown. Base quality data are lacking; no much larger clone is found one base away. Donors were about 36 systemically healthy Caucasian individuals from Russia aged roughly 6 to 90 years. Each donor gave ten milliliters of peripheral blood, drawn into EDTA-treated Vacutainer tubes. Ficoll-Paque density-gradient centrifugation was used to isolate PBMCs, with at least 6.5 million per sample. Total RNA, at least 5.5 micrograms per sample, was extracted from PBMCs with Trizol reagent. For every donor, flow cytometry on a PBMC aliquot measured the percentage of naive CD45RAhigh/CD27high T cells. These data originate in a study of blood T cells in healthy people across ages (dated by TCRdb to between 2014 and 2017). About the study as a whole: In model experiments, template switching captured roughly one uniquely barcoded TCR beta cDNA molecule for every two T cells. For two donors (one aged 18 to 29 and one aged 80 or older), the study analyzed two additional independent replicas of 1 million unique cDNA reads from the same blood draw. The study measured age-related changes in TCR beta repertoire diversity using deep sequencing normalized with unique cDNA molecular identifiers. Donors of different ages were randomly distributed across sequencing lanes to avoid experimental bias. The donors were divided into four age groups: young (average roughly 15 years), middle-aged (about 39), aged (about 60) and long-lived (roughly 82). Study-wide conclusions, independent of this receptor: Because profiling used bulk unsorted PBMCs, naive and antigen-experienced compartments could not be compared conclusively. Compared with the aged group, the long-lived group had more naive CD4+ T cells, fewer expanded clones and increased TCR diversity, suggesting age selection. Observed TCR beta diversity correlated strongly with the percentage of naive T cells measured by flow cytometry. Observed TCR beta diversity per million T cells fell roughly linearly with age, and a significant reduction was already apparent by age around 36. Total diversity estimates from one million sequenced T cells were considered lower bounds and underestimates. Donor CMV infection status was unknown, potentially confounding age-related changes in expanded clonotypes.

Libraries were made using 5' RACE. Sequenced on an Illumina HiSeq 2500. A second roughly 6 to 12 cycle PCR used a sample-barcoded 5' primer and a J-beta primer mix. Each TCR beta cDNA molecule received a unique molecular identifier from a template-switch 5' adaptor carrying 12 random nucleotides. Each sample yielded at least 2.5 million CDR3-containing paired-end reads. First-strand cDNA synthesis was performed from all RNA using the Mint cDNA synthesis kit, with priming by a TRBC-specific oligonucleotide. After uracil-DNA glycosylase treatment, a first 18-cycle PCR used universal primers M1SS and BC2_uni_R on all cDNA. The authors' pipeline ran thus. For normalization, 1 million high-quality reads were randomly selected from each sample, with every read carrying a distinct molecular identifier. Instead of being binned into consensus sequences, reads that shared molecular identifiers were thrown out. MiTCR, run with a Q25 quality threshold and the strictest error-elimination algorithm, handled CDR3 identification, clonotype clustering and error correction. A nonparametric unseen species model using Euler transformation provided a lower-bound estimate of total TCR beta diversity. Starting from the raw public reads, TCRdb applied fastp trimming at Q25, assembled clones with MiXCR and retained in-frame beta chains. Entries are consolidated by CDR3 protein sequence, retaining the most common genes and DNA. What appears here as the V and J calls and clone size reflects TCRdb's work, not the paper's. A total of over a million distinct CDR3 sequences appear in this sample, about 40% of them only once. The ten largest clones take up roughly 7.9% of the sample.

CDR1 and CDR2 are drawn from the germline V gene (reference sequence): DFQATT, SNEGSKA. The CDR3 runs 14 amino acids, cysteine and phenylalanine included. The sequence is cut down to CDR3 DNA, 42 bases in frame from base 1. The V and J ends are trimmed by 3 bases and 4 bases, leaving 13 bases between them. The chain employs TRBV20-1 and TRBJ2-1, with the identity of the D gene unclear. What was sequenced was blood. The clonotype was recovered from a woman aged 18-29 years in good health. The CDR3 corresponds to CSASTGPVYNEQFF. The DNA sequence is TGCAGTGCTAGTACCGGACCAGTTTACAATGAGCAGTTCTTC.